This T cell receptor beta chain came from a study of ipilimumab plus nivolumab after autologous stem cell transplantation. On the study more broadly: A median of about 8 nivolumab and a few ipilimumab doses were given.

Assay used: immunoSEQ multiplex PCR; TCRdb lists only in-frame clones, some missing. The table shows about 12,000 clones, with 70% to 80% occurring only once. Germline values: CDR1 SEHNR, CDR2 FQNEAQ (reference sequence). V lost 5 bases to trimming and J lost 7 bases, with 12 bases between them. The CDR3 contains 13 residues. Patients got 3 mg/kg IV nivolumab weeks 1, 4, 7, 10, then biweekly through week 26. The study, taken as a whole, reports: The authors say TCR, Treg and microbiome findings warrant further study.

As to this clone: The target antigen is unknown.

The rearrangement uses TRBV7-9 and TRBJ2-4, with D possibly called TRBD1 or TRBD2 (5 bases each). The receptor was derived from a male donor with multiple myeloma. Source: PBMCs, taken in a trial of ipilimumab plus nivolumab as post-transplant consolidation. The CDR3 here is CASSPRQRNIQYF. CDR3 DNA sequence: TGTGCCAGCAGCCCGAGACAGCGGAACATTCAGTACTTC.